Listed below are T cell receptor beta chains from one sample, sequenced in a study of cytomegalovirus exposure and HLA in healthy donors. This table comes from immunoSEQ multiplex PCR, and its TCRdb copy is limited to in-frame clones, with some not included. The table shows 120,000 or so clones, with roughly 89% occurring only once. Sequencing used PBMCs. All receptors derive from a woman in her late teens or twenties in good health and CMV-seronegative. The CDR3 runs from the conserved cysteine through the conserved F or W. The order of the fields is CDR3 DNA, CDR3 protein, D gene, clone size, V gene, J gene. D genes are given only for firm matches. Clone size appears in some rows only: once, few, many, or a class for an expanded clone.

TGCGCCAGCAGCGACCGGACAGCACTCTACAATGAGCAGTTCTTC	CASSDRTALYNEQFF	NA	once	TRBV5-1	TRBJ2-1
TGTGCCAGCAGTAAAGGGACAGCCGGTCGCCACGAGCAGTACTTC	CASSKGTAGRHEQYF	TRBD1	NA	TRBV28	TRBJ2-7
TGTGCCTGGAGTACCGAAGGGGCAGGGGCAAGGTTCTTC	CAWSTEGAGARFF	NA	NA	TRBV30	TRBJ2-1
TGTGCCTGGGCGGGACTAGCGGGAAAGGACCAAGAGACCCAGTACTTC	CAWAGLAGKDQETQYF	TRBD2	NA	TRBV30	TRBJ2-5
TGCAGCGTTGACCCTGATTTCGGGGGCACAGATACGCAGTATTTT	CSVDPDFGGTDTQYF	NA	NA	TRBV29-1	TRBJ2-3
TGTGCCAGCAGCGAAGACAGCGGGAGCAATCAGCCCCAGCATTTT	CASSEDSGSNQPQHF	NA	NA	TRBV7-2	TRBJ1-5
TGTGCCAGCAGTTTCAACGGCTATGGCTACACCTTC	CASSFNGYGYTF	NA	NA	TRBV28	TRBJ1-2
TGTGCCAGTCTAACCGGGACGGAGGGGCGGACCCAGTACTTC	CASLTGTEGRTQYF	NA	NA	TRBV6-6	TRBJ2-5
TGTGCCAGCAGTTTTACGGGCCAGGGTTTTTTAGAAAAACTGTTTTTT	CASSFTGQGFLEKLFF	NA	NA	TRBV27	TRBJ1-4
TGTGCCAGCAGCTTTTCCGGGGACACAGATACGCAGTATTTT	CASSFSGDTDTQYF	NA	NA	TRBV11-3	TRBJ2-3
TGCGCCAGCAGTGAGTGGGCGGGAGGACTTAACAATGAGCAGTTCTTC	CASSEWAGGLNNEQFF	TRBD2	NA	TRBV10-2	TRBJ2-1
TGTGCCGGACAGGGGGCTAATGAAAAACTGTTTTTT	CAGQGANEKLFF	TRBD1	NA	TRBV30	TRBJ1-4
TGTGCCAGCAGGGGCCCACTAGCCAAAAACATTCAGTACTTC	CASRGPLAKNIQYF	NA	NA	TRBV27	TRBJ2-4
TGTGCCAGCAGCCAAGAAGAACGGGCAGGGCGTCGCGGCTACACCTTC	CASSQEERAGRRGYTF	NA	NA	TRBV4-2	TRBJ1-2
TGTGCCAGTAGTTATTCCCCCAAAGGGGCTGAAGCTTTCTTT	CASSYSPKGAEAFF	NA	NA	TRBV19	TRBJ1-1
TGCAGCGGAGACAGTAATGTAAATGAGCAGTTCTTC	CSGDSNVNEQFF	NA	NA	TRBV29-1	TRBJ2-1
TGTGCCAGCAGTTTTCAGGTTGACTCTGGAAACACCATATATTTT	CASSFQVDSGNTIYF	NA	NA	TRBV28	TRBJ1-3
TGTGCCACCAGCAGAGATAGGGAGGGCATCGTTATTCAGTACTTC	CATSRDREGIVIQYF	TRBD2	NA	TRBV15	TRBJ2-4
TGTGCCAGCAGCCCCAGACTAAGCTCTGGAAACACCATATATTTT	CASSPRLSSGNTIYF	NA	NA	TRBV9	TRBJ1-3
TGCGCCAGCAGCTACCAAAGTCAGGGGTTGGATTCACCCCTCCACTTT	CASSYQSQGLDSPLHF	NA	NA	TRBV5-1	TRBJ1-6
TGTGCCAGCAGCGCCACAGGGGTATTGGAAGCTTTCTTT	CASSATGVLEAFF	TRBD1	NA	TRBV28	TRBJ1-1
TGTGCCAGTAGTGATTTTGGACAGACTACTAACTATGGCTACACCTTC	CASSDFGQTTNYGYTF	NA	NA	TRBV19	TRBJ1-2
TGTGCCAGCAGTTACTCGGCCCAGAACACCGGGGAGCTGTTTTTT	CASSYSAQNTGELFF	NA	few	TRBV6-5	TRBJ2-2
TGTGCCAGTGATTTCGGAGGCTCCCATAGCAATCAGCCCCAGCATTTT	CASDFGGSHSNQPQHF	NA	once	TRBV19	TRBJ1-5
TGTGCCAGCAGCTCTCGGGACAGGGGGCGAAACGCTGAAGCTTTCTTT	CASSSRDRGRNAEAFF	TRBD1	NA	TRBV11-3	TRBJ1-1
TGCAGCGTCCGGGACAGGATTGCCTACGAGCAGTACTTC	CSVRDRIAYEQYF	TRBD1	NA	TRBV29-1	TRBJ2-7
TGTGCCAGCAGTTTGGCTCGGGTCAATCAGCCCCAGCATTTT	CASSLARVNQPQHF	NA	NA	TRBV28	TRBJ1-5
TGCAGCGTGGCGGGACAGGGGGCGAAAGGCTACACCTTC	CSVAGQGAKGYTF	TRBD1	NA	TRBV29-1	TRBJ1-2
TGTGCCTGGAGACGTAGCGGGGGTGGCAATGAGCAGTTCTTC	CAWRRSGGGNEQFF	TRBD2	NA	TRBV30	TRBJ2-1
TGCGCCAGCAGCCTCCACGAGGGAGGGCCCGACGAGCAGTACTTC	CASSLHEGGPDEQYF	TRBD2	NA	TRBV4-3	TRBJ2-7
TGTGCCAGCAGCTGGCAGGGGGGAGGAGAGACCCAGTACTTC	CASSWQGGGETQYF	NA	NA	TRBV28	TRBJ2-5
TGTGCCAGCGTTCAACAAGGCGGGGGGAACACCGGGGAGCTGTTTTTT	CASVQQGGGNTGELFF	TRBD2	NA	TRBV27	TRBJ2-2
TGTGCCTGCGGGACAGCTAGCCACAATGAGCAGTTCTTC	CACGTASHNEQFF	TRBD1	NA	TRBV30	TRBJ2-1
TGTGCCAGCAAGGAGGTCGGGGAATACAATGAGCAGTTCTTC	CASKEVGEYNEQFF	NA	NA	TRBV28	TRBJ2-1
TGTGCCAGCTCCCCGAGAGGAGGGGCCTTCTATAGCAATCAGCCCCAGCATTTT	CASSPRGGAFYSNQPQHF	NA	NA	TRBV18	TRBJ1-5